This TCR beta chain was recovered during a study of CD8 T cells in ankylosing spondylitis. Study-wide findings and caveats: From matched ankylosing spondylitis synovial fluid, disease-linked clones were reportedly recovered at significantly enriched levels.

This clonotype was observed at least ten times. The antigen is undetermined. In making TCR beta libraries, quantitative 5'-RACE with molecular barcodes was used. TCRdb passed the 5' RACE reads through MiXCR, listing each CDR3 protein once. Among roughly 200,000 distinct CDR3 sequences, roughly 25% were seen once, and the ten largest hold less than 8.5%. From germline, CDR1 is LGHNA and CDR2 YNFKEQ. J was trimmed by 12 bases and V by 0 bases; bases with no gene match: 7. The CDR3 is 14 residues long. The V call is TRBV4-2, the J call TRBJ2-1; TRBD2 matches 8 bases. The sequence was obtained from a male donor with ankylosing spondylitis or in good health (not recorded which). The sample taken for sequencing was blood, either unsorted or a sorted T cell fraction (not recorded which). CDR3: CASSQEQAGDRQFF. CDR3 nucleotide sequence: TGTGCCAGCAGCCAAGAGCAAGCGGGAGATAGGCAGTTCTTC.